The source of this TCR beta chain is a study of PD-1 blockade in classical Hodgkin lymphoma. Per the germline V gene, CDR1 is GTSNPN and CDR2 is SVGIG (reference sequence). Losses at the gene ends were 0 bases for V and 9 bases for J; bases not matched to a gene: 8. There are 15 residues in the CDR3. Every one of the patients relapsed after autologous stem cell transplantation (brentuximab vedotin exposure was variable). Clones were read by immunoSEQ multiplex PCR, and TCRdb kept only the in-frame ones, dropping some. The sample consists of about 97,000 clones, roughly 84% of them appearing once. The receptor's source is a human donor with classical Hodgkin lymphoma. The chain employs TRBV30 and TRBJ2-1, with 10 positions matching TRBD2. Here the sequenced sample was peripheral blood mononuclear cells (PBMCs), taken at baseline. The CDR3, as DNA: TGTGCCTGGAGTGTGCGCCTAGCGGGAGCGGGTGAGCAGTTCTTC. Its translation is CAWSVRLAGAGEQFF.